This section outlines one TCR beta chain sequence together with its context. What it binds is unknown. The PCR ran on 60 Vbeta and 13 Jbeta primers. Measured with immunoSEQ multiplex PCR; TCRdb has only the in-frame clones, and not every one. The table lists 150,000 to 200,000 clones, roughly 79% of them singletons. This record belongs to a study of cytomegalovirus exposure and HLA in healthy donors. V gave up 0 bases and J gave up 10 bases, with 13 bases separating them. CDR1 is MGHRA, CDR2 YSYEKL, per germline. The CDR3 spans 15 residues. The study, taken as a whole, reports: Cytomegalovirus status was reportedly diagnosed by the classifier with high sensitivity and specificity.

The specimen was PBMCs. The TCR was taken from a man aged 35-49 years in good health and CMV-seropositive. V gene TRBV4-1 combines with J gene TRBJ1-6; no clear D gene. The CDR3 sequence: CASSQEAQPGSPLHF. The CDR3 bases are TGCGCCAGCAGCCAAGAAGCACAGCCCGGATCACCCCTCCACTTT.